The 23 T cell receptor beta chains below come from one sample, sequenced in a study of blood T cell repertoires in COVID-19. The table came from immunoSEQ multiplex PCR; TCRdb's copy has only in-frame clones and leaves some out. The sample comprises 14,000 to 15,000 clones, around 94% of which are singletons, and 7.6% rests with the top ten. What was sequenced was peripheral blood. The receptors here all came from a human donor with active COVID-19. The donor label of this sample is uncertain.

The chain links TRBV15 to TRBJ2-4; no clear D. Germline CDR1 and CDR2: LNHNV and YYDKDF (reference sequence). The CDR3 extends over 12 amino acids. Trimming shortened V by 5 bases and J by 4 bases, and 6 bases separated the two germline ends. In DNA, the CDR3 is TGTGCCACCAGCCTTTCGAAAAACATTCAGTACTTC. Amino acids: CATSLSKNIQYF. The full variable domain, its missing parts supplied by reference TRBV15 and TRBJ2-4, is DAMVIQNPRYQVTQFGKPVTLSCSQTLNHNVMYWYQQKSSQAPKLLFHYYDKDFNNEADTPDNFQSRRPNTSFCFLDIRSPGLGDTAMYLCATSLSKNIQYFGAGTRLSVL.

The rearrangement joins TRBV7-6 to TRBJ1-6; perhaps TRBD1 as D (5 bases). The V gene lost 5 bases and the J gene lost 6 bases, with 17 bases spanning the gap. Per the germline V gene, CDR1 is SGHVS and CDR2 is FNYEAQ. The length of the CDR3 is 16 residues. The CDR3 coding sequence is TGTGCCAGCAGCCCAACTGGGAGGGGTACTAATTCACCCCTCCACTTT. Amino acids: CASSPTGRGTNSPLHF.

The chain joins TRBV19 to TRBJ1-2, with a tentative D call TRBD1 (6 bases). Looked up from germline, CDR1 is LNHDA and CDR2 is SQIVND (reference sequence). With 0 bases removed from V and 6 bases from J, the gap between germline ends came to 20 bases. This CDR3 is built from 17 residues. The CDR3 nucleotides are TGTGCCAGTAGTATAGATCGGAGCTATGGACAGTTTGATGGCTACACCTTC. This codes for CASSIDRSYGQFDGYTF.

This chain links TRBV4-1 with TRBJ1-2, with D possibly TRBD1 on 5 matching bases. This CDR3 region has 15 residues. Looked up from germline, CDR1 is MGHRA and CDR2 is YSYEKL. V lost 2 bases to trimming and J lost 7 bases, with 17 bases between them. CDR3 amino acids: CASSQPGRREIGYTF. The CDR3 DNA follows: TGCGCCAGCAGCCAACCGGGACGGAGGGAAATTGGCTACACCTTC.

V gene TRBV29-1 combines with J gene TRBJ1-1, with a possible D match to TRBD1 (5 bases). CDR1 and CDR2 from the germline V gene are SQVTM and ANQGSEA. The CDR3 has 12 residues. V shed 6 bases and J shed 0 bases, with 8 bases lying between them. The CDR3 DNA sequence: TGCAGCGTCGGACAATTGAACACTGAAGCTTTCTTT. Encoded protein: CSVGQLNTEAFF.

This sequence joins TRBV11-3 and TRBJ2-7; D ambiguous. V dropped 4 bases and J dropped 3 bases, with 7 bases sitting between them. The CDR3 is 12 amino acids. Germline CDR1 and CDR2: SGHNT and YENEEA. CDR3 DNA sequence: TGTGCCAGCAGCTCCGGTGGCTACGAGCAGTACTTC. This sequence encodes CASSSGGYEQYF. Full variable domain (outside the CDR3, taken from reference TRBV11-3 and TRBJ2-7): EAGVVQSPRYKIIEKKQPVAFWCNPISGHNTLYWYLQNLGQGPELLIRYENEEAVDDSQLPKDRFSAERLKGVDSTLKIQPAELGDSAVYLCASSSGGYEQYFGPGTRLTVT.

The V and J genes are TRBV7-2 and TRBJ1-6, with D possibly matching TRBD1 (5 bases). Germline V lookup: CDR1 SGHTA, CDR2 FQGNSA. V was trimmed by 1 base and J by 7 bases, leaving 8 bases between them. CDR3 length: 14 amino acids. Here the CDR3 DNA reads TGTGCCAGCAGCTTAGTAAGGGGAAATTCACCCCTCCACTTT. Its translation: CASSLVRGNSPLHF.

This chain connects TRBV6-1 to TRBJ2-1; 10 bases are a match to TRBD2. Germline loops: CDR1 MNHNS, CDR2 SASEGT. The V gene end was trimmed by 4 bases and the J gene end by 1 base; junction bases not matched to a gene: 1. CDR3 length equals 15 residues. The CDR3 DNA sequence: TGTGCCAGCAGTGCAGCGGGAGGGTCCTACAATGAGCAGTTCTTC. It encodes CASSAAGGSYNEQFF.

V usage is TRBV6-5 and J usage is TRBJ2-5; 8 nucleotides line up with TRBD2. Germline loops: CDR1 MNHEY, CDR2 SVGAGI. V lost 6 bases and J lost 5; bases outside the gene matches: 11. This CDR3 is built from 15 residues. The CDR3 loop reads CASSELAGMGETQYF. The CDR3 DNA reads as TGTGCCAGCAGCGAGTTAGCGGGAATGGGGGAGACCCAGTACTTC.

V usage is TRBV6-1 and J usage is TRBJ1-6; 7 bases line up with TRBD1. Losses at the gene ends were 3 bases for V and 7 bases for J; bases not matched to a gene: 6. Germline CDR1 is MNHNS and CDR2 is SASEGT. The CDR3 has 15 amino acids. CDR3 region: CASSDQTGTNSPLHF. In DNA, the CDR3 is TGTGCCAGCAGTGACCAGACAGGGACGAATTCACCCCTCCACTTT.

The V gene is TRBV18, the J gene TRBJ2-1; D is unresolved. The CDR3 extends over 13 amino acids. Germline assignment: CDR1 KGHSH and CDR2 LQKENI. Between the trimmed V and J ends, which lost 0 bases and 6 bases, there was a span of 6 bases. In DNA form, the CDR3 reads TGTGCCAGCTCACCACCGACGGGCAATGAGCAGTTCTTC. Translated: CASSPPTGNEQFF.

In DNA, the CDR3 is TGTGCCACCAGCAGAGATTTCCGCGGCTCAGAGACCCAGTACTTC. It specifies CATSRDFRGSETQYF. This chain connects TRBV15 to TRBJ2-5; D unclear. V lost 0 bases and J lost 4, with 12 bases in between. This CDR3 has 15 amino acids. CDR1 and CDR2 from the germline V gene are LNHNV and YYDKDF (reference sequence).

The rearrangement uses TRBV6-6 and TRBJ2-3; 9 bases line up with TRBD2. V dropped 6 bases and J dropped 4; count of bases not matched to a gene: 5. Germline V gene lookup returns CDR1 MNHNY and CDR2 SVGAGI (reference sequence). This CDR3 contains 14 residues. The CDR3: CASSPGLASDTQYF. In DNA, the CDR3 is TGTGCCAGCAGCCCGGGACTAGCTTCAGATACGCAGTATTTT.

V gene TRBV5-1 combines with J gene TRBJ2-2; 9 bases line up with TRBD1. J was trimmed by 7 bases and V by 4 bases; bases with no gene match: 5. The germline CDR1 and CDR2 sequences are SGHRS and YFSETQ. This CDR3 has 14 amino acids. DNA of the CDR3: TGCGCCAGCAGCCGGACAGGGGATAACGGGGAGCTGTTTTTT. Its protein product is CASSRTGDNGELFF.

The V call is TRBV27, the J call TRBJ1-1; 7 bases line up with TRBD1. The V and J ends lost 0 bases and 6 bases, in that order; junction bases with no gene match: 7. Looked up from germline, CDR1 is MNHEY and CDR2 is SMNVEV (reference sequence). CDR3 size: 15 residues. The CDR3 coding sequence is TGTGCCAGCAGTTTATCGTGGACAGGCAAGTCTGAAGCTTTCTTT. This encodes CASSLSWTGKSEAFF.

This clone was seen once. The CDR3 sequence: CASSRRTGLEWETQYF. The CDR3 nucleotides read TGTGCCAGCAGCCGTCGTACTGGACTAGAATGGGAGACCCAGTACTTC. This sequence joins TRBV11-2 and TRBJ2-5, with 7 positions matching TRBD2. Per the germline V gene, CDR1 is SGHAT and CDR2 is FQNNGV. V was clipped by 5 bases and J by 5 bases; unmatched bases: 14. The CDR3 contains 16 residues.

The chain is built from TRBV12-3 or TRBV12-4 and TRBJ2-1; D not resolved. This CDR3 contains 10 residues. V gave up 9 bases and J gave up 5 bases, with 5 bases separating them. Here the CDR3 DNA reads TGTGCCAGTTTCGACAATGAGCAGTTCTTC. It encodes CASFDNEQFF.

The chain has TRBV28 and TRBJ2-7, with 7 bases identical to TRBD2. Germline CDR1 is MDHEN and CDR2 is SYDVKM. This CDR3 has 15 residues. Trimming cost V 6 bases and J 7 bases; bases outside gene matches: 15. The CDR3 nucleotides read TGTGCCAGCAGCCCAGCTGGGGGAGGGCTTCAGGAGCAGTACTTC. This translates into CASSPAGGGLQEQYF.

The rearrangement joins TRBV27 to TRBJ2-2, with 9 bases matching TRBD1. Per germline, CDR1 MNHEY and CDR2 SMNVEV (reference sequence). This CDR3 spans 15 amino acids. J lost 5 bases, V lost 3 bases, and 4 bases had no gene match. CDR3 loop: CASSFNRGRTGELFF. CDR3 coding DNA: TGTGCCAGCAGTTTTAACAGGGGGCGGACCGGGGAGCTGTTTTTT.

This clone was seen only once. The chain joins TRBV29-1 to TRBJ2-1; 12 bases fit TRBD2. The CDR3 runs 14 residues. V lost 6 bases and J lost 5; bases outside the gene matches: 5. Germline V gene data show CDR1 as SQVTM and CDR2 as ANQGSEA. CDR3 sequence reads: CSVGLAGPHNEQFF. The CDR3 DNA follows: TGCAGCGTAGGACTAGCGGGGCCGCACAATGAGCAGTTCTTC.

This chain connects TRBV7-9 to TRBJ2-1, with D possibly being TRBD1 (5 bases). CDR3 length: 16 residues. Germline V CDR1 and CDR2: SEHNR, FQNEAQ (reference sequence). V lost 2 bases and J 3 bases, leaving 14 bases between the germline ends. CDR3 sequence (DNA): TGTGCCAGCAGCTTATCTAAGGGGAAGAACTACAATGAGCAGTTCTTC. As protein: CASSLSKGKNYNEQFF. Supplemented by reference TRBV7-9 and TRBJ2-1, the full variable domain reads DTGVSQNPRHKITKRGQNVTFRCDPISEHNRLYWYRQTLGQGPEFLTYFQNEAQLEKSRLLSDRFSAERPKGSFSTLEIQRTEQGDSAMYLCASSLSKGKNYNEQFFGPGTRLTVL.

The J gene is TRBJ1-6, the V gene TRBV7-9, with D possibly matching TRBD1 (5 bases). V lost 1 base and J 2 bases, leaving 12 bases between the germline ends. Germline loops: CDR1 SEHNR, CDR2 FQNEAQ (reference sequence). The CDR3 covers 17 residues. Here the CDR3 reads CASSLGGGGAYNSPLHF. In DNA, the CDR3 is TGTGCCAGCAGCTTAGGTGGCGGGGGTGCCTATAATTCACCCCTCCACTTT.

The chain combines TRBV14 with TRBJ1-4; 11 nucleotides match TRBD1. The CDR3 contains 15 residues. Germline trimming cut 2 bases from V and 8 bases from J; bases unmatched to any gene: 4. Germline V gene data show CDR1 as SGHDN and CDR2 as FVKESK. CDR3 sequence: CASSQWDRGGEKLFF. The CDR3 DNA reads TGTGCCAGCAGCCAATGGGACAGGGGGGGAGAAAAACTGTTTTTT.